The clone carrying this T cell receptor (beta chain) was seen repeatedly, ten times or more. This sample was taken from a study of Graves' ophthalmopathy and Graves' hyperthyroidism. The germline CDR1 and CDR2 sequences are LGHDT and YNNKEL (reference sequence). The V and J ends lost 0 bases and 1 base, in that order; junction bases with no gene match: 5. This CDR3 has 16 amino acids. All donors with ophthalmopathy were recorded as having moderate-to-severe activity, CAS ≥3, NOSPECS ≥4 and a duration under 3 months. The diagnosis was founded upon clinical symptoms, serum thyroxine, TRAb, thyroid ultrasound and orbital computed tomography. Sampling about 9.7 ml of fresh peripheral blood provided the PBMCs. As the template, RNA transcripts were used to amplify TCR beta CDR3 regions. The workflow started with a first-round RT-PCR run with HTBI primers and then moved on to a second-round multiplex PCR. TCRdb used MiXCR to reprocess the multiplex PCR reads, holding one entry per CDR3 protein. The sample consists of 450,000 or so distinct CDR3 sequences, roughly 14% of them appearing once.

The receptor comes from a woman aged 25 to 45 with Graves' ophthalmopathy. This chain uses TRBV3-1 with TRBJ2-5, with TRBD2 matching over 7 bases. Sample: blood. CDR3 nucleotides: TGTGCCAGCAGCCAAGATTTCGGGGGGACCCAAGAGACCCAGTACTTC. Translating gives CASSQDFGGTQETQYF.